Below, 10 T cell receptor beta chains from the same sample are listed, as sequenced in a study of shared clonotypes between healthy human individuals. The method was immunoSEQ multiplex PCR; TCRdb's version includes in-frame clones alone and lacks a portion of them. The sample holds approximately 500,000 clones; about four fifths are singletons and the top ten take approximately 13%. The sample taken for sequencing was PBMCs. Receptors were obtained from a woman aged 40 to 50 in good health. Some clones in this sample may be carry-over from other donors' samples.

The chain employs TRBV9 and TRBJ1-4; D is ambiguous. The CDR3 runs 15 residues. V lost 0 bases and J lost 4, with 10 bases in between. CDR1 SGDLS and CDR2 YYNGEE come from the germline V gene. CDR3 protein: CASSVDVGSNEKLFF. CDR3 sequence (DNA): TGTGCCAGCAGCGTAGATGTGGGCAGTAATGAAAAACTGTTTTTT.

The J gene is TRBJ1-4, the V gene TRBV18; 11 bases agree with TRBD1. The junction had 7 bases not matched to a gene; V was cut back by 6 bases and J by 4 bases. The CDR3 has 16 amino acids. Germline V CDR1 and CDR2: KGHSH, LQKENI. This chain's CDR3 is CASSLGTGGDNEKLFF. Here the CDR3 DNA reads TGTGCCAGCTCCCTCGGGACAGGGGGTGATAATGAAAAACTGTTTTTT.

The genes are TRBV2 and TRBJ1-2, with D possibly TRBD1 on 5 matching bases. The CDR3 runs to 13 residues. CDR1 is SNHLY, CDR2 FYNNEI, per germline. V was cut by 4 bases and J by 7 bases, with 13 bases left in between. As DNA, the CDR3 is TGTGCCAGCAGTGGAGTGGGGGGTCTTGGCTACACCTTC. Protein: CASSGVGGLGYTF.

The rearrangement joins TRBV28 to TRBJ1-5; D is unclear. CDR1 and CDR2 from the germline V gene are MDHEN and SYDVKM. The CDR3 consists of 14 residues. V was cut by 2 bases and J by 6 bases, with 11 bases left in between. This chain's CDR3 is CASSLLPPSQPQHF. The CDR3 nucleotides read TGTGCCAGCAGTTTACTACCTCCCAGTCAGCCCCAGCATTTT.

This chain uses TRBV7-3 with TRBJ2-2; TRBD1 agrees at 7 bases. This CDR3 has 17 residues. V lost 3 bases and J lost 3; bases outside the gene matches: 10. Germline V gene data show CDR1 as SGHTA and CDR2 as FQGTGA. CDR3 sequence (DNA): TGTGCCAGCAGCTTTAACCGGGACAGCATTTACACCGGGGAGCTGTTTTTT. This sequence encodes CASSFNRDSIYTGELFF.

V gene TRBV5-4 combines with J gene TRBJ2-3; unclear D gene. The CDR3 is made up of 14 amino acids. In germline, CDR1 is SGHNT, CDR2 YYREEE (reference sequence). The V end lost 4 bases, the J end lost 1 base, and 10 bases lay between the germline ends. The CDR3 coding sequence is TGTGCCAGCAGCCTAGACGCACGCACAGATACGCAGTATTTT. Amino acid sequence: CASSLDARTDTQYF. Variable domain in full (rest from reference TRBV5-4 and TRBJ2-3): ETGVTQSPTHLIKTRGQQVTLRCSSQSGHNTVSWYQQALGQGPQFIFQYYREEENGRGNFPPRFSGLQFPNYSSELNVNALELDDSALYLCASSLDARTDTQYFGPGTRLTVL.

The chain combines TRBV16 with TRBJ1-1; tentatively, D is TRBD1 (5 bases). The germline CDR1 and CDR2 sequences are KGHSY and FQNENV. Trimming took 4 bases from V and 3 from J, leaving 15 bases between them. The CDR3 spans 15 residues. The DNA for the CDR3 is TGTGCCAGCAGCCTTTATCCTCAGGGTTACACTGAAGCTTTCTTT. As protein: CASSLYPQGYTEAFF.

CDR3 sequence reads: CASSVAAGTIVDTQYF. As DNA, the CDR3 is TGTGCCAGCAGCGTAGCGGCGGGTACAATTGTTGATACGCAGTATTTT. This rearrangement joins TRBV9 to TRBJ2-3; possible D gene TRBD2, 5 bases. This CDR3 is built from 16 residues. The germline gives CDR1 SGDLS, CDR2 YYNGEE. Trimming took off 0 bases at V and 6 bases at J, with 17 bases between the two ends.

This clone was observed a few times. The V gene is TRBV28, the J gene TRBJ1-4, with unresolved D. Trimming pared 2 bases from V and 7 bases from J, leaving 14 bases between. This CDR3 contains 15 residues. Germline CDR1 is MDHEN and CDR2 is SYDVKM. In DNA, the CDR3 is TGTGCCAGCAGTTTAATTTTGGCAGGCCGTGAAAAACTGTTTTTT. It encodes CASSLILAGREKLFF.

The chain employs TRBV5-1 and TRBJ2-1; TRBD1 matches at 8 bases. J was trimmed by 0 bases and V by 1 base; bases with no gene match: 0. Germline CDR1 and CDR2: SGHRS and YFSETQ. CDR3 size: 15 residues. As DNA, the CDR3 is TGCGCCAGCAGCTTGACAGGGGGCTCCTACAATGAGCAGTTCTTC. This sequence encodes CASSLTGGSYNEQFF.